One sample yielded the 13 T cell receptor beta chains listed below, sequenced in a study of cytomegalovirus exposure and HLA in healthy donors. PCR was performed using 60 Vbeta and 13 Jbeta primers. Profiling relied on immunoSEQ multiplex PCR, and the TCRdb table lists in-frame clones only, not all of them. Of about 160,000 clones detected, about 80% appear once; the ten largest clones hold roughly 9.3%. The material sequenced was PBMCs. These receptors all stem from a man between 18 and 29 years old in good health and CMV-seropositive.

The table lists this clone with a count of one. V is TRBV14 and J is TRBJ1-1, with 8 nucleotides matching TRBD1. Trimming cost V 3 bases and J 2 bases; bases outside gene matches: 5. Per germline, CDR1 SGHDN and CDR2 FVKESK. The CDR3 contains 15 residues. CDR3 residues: CASSQGQESNTEAFF. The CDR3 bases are TGTGCCAGCAGCCAGGGACAGGAATCAAACACTGAAGCTTTCTTT.

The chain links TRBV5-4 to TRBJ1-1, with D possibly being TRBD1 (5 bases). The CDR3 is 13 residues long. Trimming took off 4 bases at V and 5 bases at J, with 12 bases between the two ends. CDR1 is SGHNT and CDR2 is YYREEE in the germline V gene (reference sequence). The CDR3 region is CASSARGGTEAFF. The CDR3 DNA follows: TGTGCCAGCAGCGCTCGGGGGGGGACTGAAGCTTTCTTT.

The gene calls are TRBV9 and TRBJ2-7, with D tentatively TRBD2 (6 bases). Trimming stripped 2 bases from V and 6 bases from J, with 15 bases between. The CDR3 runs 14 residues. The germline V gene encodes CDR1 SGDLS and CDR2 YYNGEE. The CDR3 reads CASSVSSAGPEQYF. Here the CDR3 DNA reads TGTGCCAGCAGCGTTTCCTCGGCGGGGCCCGAGCAGTACTTC.

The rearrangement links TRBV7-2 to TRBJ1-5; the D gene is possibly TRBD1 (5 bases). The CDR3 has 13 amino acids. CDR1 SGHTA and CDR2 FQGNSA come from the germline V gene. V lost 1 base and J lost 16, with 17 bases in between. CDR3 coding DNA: TGTGCCAGCAGCTTAGAACGGGACTCCGACCTCCATTTT. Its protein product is CASSLERDSDLHF.

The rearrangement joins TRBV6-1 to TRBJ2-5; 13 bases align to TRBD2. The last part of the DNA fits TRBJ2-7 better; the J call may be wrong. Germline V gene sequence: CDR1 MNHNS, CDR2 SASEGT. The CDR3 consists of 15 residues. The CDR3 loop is CASSKGLAGTYEQYF. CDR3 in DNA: TGTGCCAGCAGCAAGGGACTAGCGGGAACCTACGAGCAGTACTTC.

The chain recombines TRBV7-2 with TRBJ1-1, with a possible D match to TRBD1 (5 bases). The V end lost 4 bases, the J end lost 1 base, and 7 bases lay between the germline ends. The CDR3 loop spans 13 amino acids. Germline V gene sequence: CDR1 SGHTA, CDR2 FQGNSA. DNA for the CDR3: TGTGCCAGCAGCTCCGGACAGAACACTGAAGCTTTCTTT. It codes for CASSSGQNTEAFF. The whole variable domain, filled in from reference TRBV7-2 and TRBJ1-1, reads GAGVSQSPSNKVTEKGKDVELRCDPISGHTALYWYRQSLGQGLEFLIYFQGNSAPDKSGLPSDRFSAERTGGSVSTLTIQRTQQEDSAVYLCASSSGQNTEAFFGQGTRLTVV.

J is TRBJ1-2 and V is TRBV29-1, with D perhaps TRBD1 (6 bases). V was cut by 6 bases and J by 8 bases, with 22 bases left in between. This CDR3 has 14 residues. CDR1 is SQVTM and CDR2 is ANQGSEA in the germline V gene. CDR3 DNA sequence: TGCAGCGTGCCCCTCGGGGGGGCGCGTGGAGGCTACACCTTC. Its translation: CSVPLGGARGGYTF.

DNA of the CDR3: TGTGCCAGCAGCTTAGACAGAAATGAAAAACTGTTTTTT. Translated: CASSLDRNEKLFF. The V gene is TRBV7-6, the J gene TRBJ1-4, with unresolved D. Germline CDR1 and CDR2: SGHVS and FNYEAQ. V lost 1 base to trimming and J lost 5 bases, with 5 bases between them. CDR3 length: 13 amino acids.

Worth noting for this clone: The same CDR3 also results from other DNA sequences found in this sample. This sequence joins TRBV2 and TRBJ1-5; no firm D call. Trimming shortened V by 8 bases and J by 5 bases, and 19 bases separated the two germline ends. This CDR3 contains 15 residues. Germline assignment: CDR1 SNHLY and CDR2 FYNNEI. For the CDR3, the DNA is TGTGCCAGCGGCGTACACGGGTTTACCGATCAGCCCCAGCATTTT. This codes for CASGVHGFTDQPQHF.

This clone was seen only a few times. The CDR3 DNA follows: TGCGCCAGCAGAGCCGGGACAGGGAATAGAGATACGCAGTATTTT. Residues: CASRAGTGNRDTQYF. The gene calls are TRBV10-1 and TRBJ2-3; 9 bases match TRBD1. This CDR3 has 15 amino acids. V shed 6 bases, J shed 5 bases, and the junction held 9 bases outside the gene matches. Germline lookup yields CDR1 WNHNN and CDR2 SYGVQD (reference sequence).

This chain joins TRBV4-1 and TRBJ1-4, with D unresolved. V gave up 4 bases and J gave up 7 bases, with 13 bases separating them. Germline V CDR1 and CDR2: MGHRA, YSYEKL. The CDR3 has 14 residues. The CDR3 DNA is TGCGCCAGCAGCCTAGGAGGGTTAAGTGAAAAACTGTTTTTT. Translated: CASSLGGLSEKLFF.

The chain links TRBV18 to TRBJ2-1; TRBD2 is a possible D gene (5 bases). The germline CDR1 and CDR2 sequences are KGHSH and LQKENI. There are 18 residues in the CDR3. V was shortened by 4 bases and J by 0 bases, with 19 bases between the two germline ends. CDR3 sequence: CASSRELVGTSSYNEQFF. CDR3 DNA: TGTGCCAGCTCACGCGAACTAGTGGGAACTAGCTCCTACAATGAGCAGTTCTTC.

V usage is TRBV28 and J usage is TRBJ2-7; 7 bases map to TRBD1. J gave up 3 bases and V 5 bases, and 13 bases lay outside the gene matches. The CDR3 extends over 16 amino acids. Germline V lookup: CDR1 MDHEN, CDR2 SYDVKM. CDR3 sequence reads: CASSGYQTGTFYEQYF. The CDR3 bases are TGTGCCAGCAGTGGATACCAGACAGGGACGTTCTACGAGCAGTACTTC.